Listed here are 8 T cell receptor beta chains from one sample, sequenced in a study of blood T cell repertoires in COVID-19. The data were produced by immunoSEQ multiplex PCR, yet TCRdb's version contains in-frame clones alone and is incomplete. The table includes 350,000 or so clones, about nine tenths detected once. Sample: PBMCs or T cells enriched from blood (not recorded which). The receptors were gathered from a woman younger than 45 who had been exposed to COVID-19.

This clone was seen a few times. The V gene is TRBV27, the J gene TRBJ2-7, with D perhaps matching TRBD2 (6 bases). V lost 6 bases and J 4 bases, leaving 13 bases between the germline ends. The CDR3 spans 13 residues. Per germline, CDR1 MNHEY and CDR2 SMNVEV (reference sequence). CDR3 in DNA: TGTGCCAGCAGCGACCCCGCGGGGTACGAGCAGTACTTC. Encoded protein: CASSDPAGYEQYF.

The gene calls are TRBV30 and TRBJ2-3, with D possibly TRBD2 on 6 matching bases. Germline values: CDR1 GTSNPN, CDR2 SVGIG (reference sequence). This CDR3 comprises 16 residues. Trimming left V 0 bases short and J 8 bases short, with 21 bases between. CDR3 sequence reads: CAWSVGGSWGSGTQYF. As DNA, the CDR3 is TGTGCCTGGAGTGTCGGGGGATCGTGGGGAAGTGGTACGCAGTATTTT.

The chain links TRBV7-9 to TRBJ2-4; a possible D gene is TRBD1 (5 bases). This CDR3 has 14 residues. CDR1 is SEHNR and CDR2 is FQNEAQ in the germline V gene (reference sequence). V shed 3 bases and J shed 1 base, with 7 bases lying between them. The CDR3 region has the DNA TGTGCCAGCAGCTTCCAGGGCGCCAAAAACATTCAGTACTTC. It encodes CASSFQGAKNIQYF.

This sequence joins TRBV28 and TRBJ1-5; 7 nucleotides agree with TRBD1. CDR3 length: 14 amino acids. Germline V CDR1 and CDR2: MDHEN, SYDVKM. V lost 5 bases, J lost 6 bases, and 7 bases stayed unmatched. The CDR3 coding sequence is TGTGCCAGCAGTCCTGACAGGGCTGGTCAGCCCCAGCATTTT. It translates to CASSPDRAGQPQHF.

This clone was seen only once. J is TRBJ1-2 and V is TRBV6-5, with TRBD1 identical over 9 bases. The CDR3 is 15 residues long. From germline, CDR1 is MNHEY and CDR2 SVGAGI. The V and J ends lost 4 bases and 2 bases, in that order; junction bases with no gene match: 5. CDR3 protein: CASSSPQGANYGYTF. The DNA for the CDR3 is TGTGCCAGCAGTTCCCCACAGGGGGCGAACTATGGCTACACCTTC.

The chain employs TRBV3-1 (or the pseudogene TRBV3-2) and TRBJ1-2, with TRBD1 identical over 8 bases. This CDR3 is 13 amino acids long. CDR1 is LGHDT and CDR2 is YNNKEL in the germline V gene (reference sequence). J was trimmed by 7 bases and V by 4 bases; bases with no gene match: 5. The DNA of the CDR3 is TGTGCCAGCAGCCTGCAGGGGGCATCTGGCTACACCTTC. This gives the protein CASSLQGASGYTF.

The chain combines TRBV10-2 with TRBJ1-4; weak D call: TRBD1 (5 bases). CDR3 length: 14 residues. The germline V gene has CDR1 WSHSY and CDR2 SAAADI. V shed 10 bases and J shed 1 base, with 13 bases lying between them. The CDR3 nucleotides read TGCGCCACCTCCCGGCAGGGAACTAATGAAAAACTGTTTTTT. Translated, it gives CATSRQGTNEKLFF.

In its sample, this clone was seen once. The chain is built from TRBV28 and TRBJ1-2; TRBD1 matches at 7 bases. V lost 3 bases and J lost 0; bases outside the gene matches: 7. Germline V gene sequence: CDR1 MDHEN, CDR2 SYDVKM. The CDR3 covers 16 residues. As DNA, the CDR3 is TGTGCCAGCAGTTTGCGGACAGGTCCTACTAACTATGGCTACACCTTC. Its protein product is CASSLRTGPTNYGYTF.